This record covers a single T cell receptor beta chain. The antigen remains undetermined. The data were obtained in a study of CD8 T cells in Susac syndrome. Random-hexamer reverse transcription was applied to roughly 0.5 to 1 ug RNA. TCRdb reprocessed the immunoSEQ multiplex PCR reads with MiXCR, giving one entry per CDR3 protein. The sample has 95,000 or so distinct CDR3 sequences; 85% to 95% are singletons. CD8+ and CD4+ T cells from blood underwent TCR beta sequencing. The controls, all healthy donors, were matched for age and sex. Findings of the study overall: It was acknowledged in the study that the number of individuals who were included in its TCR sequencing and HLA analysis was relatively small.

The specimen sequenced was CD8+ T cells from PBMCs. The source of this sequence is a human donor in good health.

The CDR3 DNA reads as TGTGCCAGCAGCGAGAGCGGGGGGGCCGATGAGCAGTTCTTC. Translated: CASSESGGADEQFF. The chain combines TRBV9 with TRBJ2-1; the match to TRBD2 covers 10 bases. Losses at the gene ends were 3 bases for V and 8 bases for J; bases not matched to a gene: 5. This CDR3 is 14 amino acids long. Germline CDR1 is SGDLS and CDR2 is YYNGEE.